This T cell receptor beta chain was observed in a study of blood T cell repertoires in COVID-19. At the level of the study: The United States, Italy and Spain provided the acute and convalescent COVID-19 samples. PBMCs, B-cell-depleted T cells, or T cells provided the cDNA or gDNA that made up the material.

Original handling: Using reference gene primer amplification, nucleated cell counts were estimated. Assay: immunoSEQ multiplex PCR; the TCRdb copy retains only in-frame clones and omits some. The D gene and trimming were derived from the DNA, and the V and J assignments and clone size from that table. The sample has some 250,000 clones; about 89% are singletons. Individuals aged about 18 to 90 years were recruited from 24 US areas. The ends were cut back, 1 base at V and 0 bases at J, with 10 bases in the middle. The CDR3 sequence is 16 residues long. The germline V gene encodes CDR1 LNHNV and CDR2 YYDKDF (reference sequence).

Sequenced input: PBMCs or T cells enriched from blood (not recorded which). The chain couples TRBV15 to TRBJ2-4; perhaps TRBD2 as D (6 bases). The clonotype was recovered from a human donor in a cohort exposed to, infected with or recovered from COVID-19 (not recorded which). The donor label of this sample is uncertain. This chain's CDR3 is CATSRGDSIAKNIQYF. The CDR3 DNA sequence: TGTGCCACCAGCAGAGGGGACTCCATAGCCAAAAACATTCAGTACTTC.